This T cell receptor (beta chain) stems from a study of blood T cell repertoires in COVID-19. Study context: PBMCs, B-cell-depleted T cells, or T cells provided the cDNA or gDNA that made up the material.

This clone was counted a few times. Generated by immunoSEQ multiplex PCR, the TCRdb table keeps only in-frame clones and is missing some. The repertoire includes 100,000 to 150,000 clones, approximately 84% of them detected once, and around 12% sits in the top ten. The TCR comes from a woman younger than 45 who had recovered from COVID-19. Material for sequencing was peripheral blood.

In nucleotides, the CDR3 is TGCGCCAGCAGTGAGACAGGAGATAATTCACCCCTCCACTTT. The encoded protein is CASSETGDNSPLHF. The genes are TRBV10-2 and TRBJ1-6; possible D gene TRBD1, 5 bases. CDR3 size: 14 residues. Germline lookup yields CDR1 WSHSY and CDR2 SAAADI. With 2 bases removed from V and 5 bases from J, the gap between germline ends came to 7 bases.